Following are 6 T cell receptor beta chains from one sample sequenced in a study of shared clonotypes between healthy human individuals. Using immunoSEQ multiplex PCR, the repertoire was profiled, and TCRdb retains in-frame clones only, with some absent. The sample carries 2 million or so clones, roughly 95% recorded once. The sequencing input was naive CD4+ T cells sorted from blood. The subset: CD45RA+ positively selected. Every receptor here comes from a man between 18 and 35 years old in good health.

CDR3 in DNA: TGTGCCATCAGGCGGACTAGCGGTCACTACGAGCAGTACTTC. This sequence encodes CAIRRTSGHYEQYF. The rearrangement uses TRBV10-3 and TRBJ2-7; TRBD2 matches at 10 bases. The CDR3 is made up of 14 amino acids. Germline V gene sequence: CDR1 ENHRY, CDR2 SYGVKD. The V segment lost 6 bases and the J segment 3 bases; nucleotides outside the gene matches: 5.

The V gene is TRBV30, the J gene TRBJ1-2; no definite D call. Trimming removed 3 bases from V and 4 bases from J, with 15 bases in between. This CDR3 spans 14 amino acids. Germline V lookup: CDR1 GTSNPN, CDR2 SVGIG (reference sequence). The CDR3 region is CAWRLGPRGYGYTF. The CDR3 DNA reads TGTGCCTGGAGGCTCGGGCCCCGGGGCTATGGCTACACCTTC.

The rearrangement uses TRBV10-3 and TRBJ2-5; 11 nucleotides agree with TRBD2. The ends lost 5 bases at V and 2 bases at J; junction bases unmatched: 4. Germline V gene sequence: CDR1 ENHRY, CDR2 SYGVKD. The CDR3 extends over 15 amino acids. CDR3 sequence: CAISRTSGSQETQYF. For the CDR3, the DNA is TGTGCCATCAGTCGGACTAGCGGGTCTCAAGAGACCCAGTACTTC.

This clone showed up just once. CDR3 sequence reads: CASSEAGSNYGYTF. CDR3 nucleotides: TGTGCCAGCAGTGAAGCAGGGTCTAACTATGGCTACACCTTC. This rearrangement joins TRBV2 to TRBJ1-2; D not resolved. Germline CDR1 is SNHLY and CDR2 is FYNNEI. Trimming stripped 0 bases from V and 0 bases from J, with 5 bases between. This CDR3 is 14 amino acids long.

The V gene is TRBV5-6, the J gene TRBJ1-4; 7 bases are a match to TRBD1. The CDR3 consists of 16 residues. The junction had 6 bases not matched to a gene; V was cut back by 4 bases and J by 0 bases. The germline V gene has CDR1 SGHDT and CDR2 YYEEEE. The CDR3 sequence: CASSTGQPATNEKLFF. The CDR3 nucleotides are TGTGCCAGCAGCACGGGACAGCCTGCAACTAATGAAAAACTGTTTTTT.

The chain joins TRBV11-3 to TRBJ2-7; 7 nucleotides line up with TRBD1. V shed 4 bases, J shed 7 bases, and the junction held 7 bases outside the gene matches. The CDR3 is 13 amino acids. The germline CDR1 and CDR2 sequences are SGHNT and YENEEA. Here the CDR3 DNA reads TGTGCCAGCAGCTACAGGGGTGCTGGTGAGCAGTACTTC. This codes for CASSYRGAGEQYF.